Presented here are 23 T cell receptor beta chains from one specimen sequenced in a study of blood T cell repertoires in COVID-19. Data came from immunoSEQ multiplex PCR; TCRdb stores just in-frame clones and leaves some out. The repertoire holds about 97,000 clones, with just under 85% as singletons. Input material: peripheral blood. Receptors were obtained from a man between 65 and 85 years old with acute or convalescent COVID-19.

This sequence joins TRBV18 and TRBJ2-7; no clear D. V was clipped by 0 bases and J by 6 bases, with 9 bases between them. Germline lookup yields CDR1 KGHSH and CDR2 LQKENI. This CDR3 spans 13 amino acids. The CDR3 nucleotides read TGTGCCAGCTCACCACCGTCTGCGAGCGAGCAGTACTTC. Its translation: CASSPPSASEQYF. Based on the CDR3 plus reference TRBV18 and TRBJ2-7, the full variable domain is NAGVMQNPRHLVRRRGQEARLRCSPMKGHSHVYWYRQLPEEGLKFMVYLQKENIIDESGMPKERFSAEFPKEGPSILRIQQVVRGDSAAYFCASSPPSASEQYFGPGTRLTVT.

The V call is TRBV7-6, the J call TRBJ2-1, with 12 bases aligning to TRBD2. Germline values: CDR1 SGHVS, CDR2 FNYEAQ. CDR3 size: 15 residues. V was pared by 2 bases and J by 7 bases, with 3 bases of the junction left unmatched. CDR3 in amino acids: CASSLLAGGQNEQFF. The CDR3 nucleotides read TGTGCCAGCAGCTTACTAGCGGGGGGGCAGAATGAGCAGTTCTTC.

The CDR3 sequence: CASSQDSGVVTRAPLHF. The CDR3 region has the DNA TGTGCCAGCAGCCAAGATAGTGGTGTAGTGACCCGGGCACCCCTCCACTTT. The chain is built from TRBV4-2 and TRBJ1-6; D is unresolved. Germline V gives CDR1 LGHNA, CDR2 YNFKEQ. This CDR3 spans 17 amino acids. V was pared by 0 bases and J by 11 bases, with 20 bases between.

The genes are TRBV5-8 and TRBJ1-4; D call uncertain. The CDR3 runs to 16 residues. The germline V gene encodes CDR1 SGHTS and CDR2 YDEGEE. Trimming stripped 2 bases from V and 3 bases from J, with 14 bases between. The CDR3 spells CASSFRGEGSNEKLFF. CDR3 nucleotides: TGTGCCAGCAGCTTTCGCGGGGAGGGATCTAATGAAAAACTGTTTTTT.

The chain links TRBV19 to TRBJ2-3; perhaps TRBD2 as D (6 bases). The V gene's germline CDR1 is LNHDA and CDR2 SQIVND (reference sequence). The CDR3 length is 15 residues. Trimming removed 7 bases from V and 5 bases from J, with 19 bases in between. CDR3 DNA sequence: TGTGCCAGTAATAATAAGGGACTCCAGAGAGATACGCAGTATTTT. It encodes CASNNKGLQRDTQYF.

Written as DNA, the CDR3 is TGTGCCAGCAGCTTAGGGTCCCTAGCGGGAGAGGCAGATACGCAGTATTTT. It is translated as CASSLGSLAGEADTQYF. The rearrangement uses TRBV7-3 and TRBJ2-3; 10 bases are a match to TRBD2. Trimming cost V 2 bases and J 4 bases; bases outside gene matches: 9. Germline-derived CDR1 and CDR2 are SGHTA and FQGTGA. The CDR3 covers 17 residues.

The chain recombines TRBV15 with TRBJ2-5; the match to TRBD2 covers 12 bases. The CDR3 is 16 amino acids. Germline lookup yields CDR1 LNHNV and CDR2 YYDKDF (reference sequence). The V segment lost 5 bases and the J segment 7 bases; nucleotides outside the gene matches: 11. The CDR3 protein is CATSGGELAGGTTQYF. CDR3 coding DNA: TGTGCCACCAGCGGGGGCGAACTAGCGGGAGGCACGACCCAGTACTTC.

The chain recombines TRBV19 with TRBJ2-1; 7 bases are a match to TRBD2. V shed 10 bases, J shed 10 bases, and the junction held 13 bases outside the gene matches. Germline CDR1 LNHDA, CDR2 SQIVND (reference sequence). The CDR3 is made up of 13 amino acids. The chain's CDR3 is CATLGEGVGEQFF. CDR3 DNA: TGTGCCACCCTAGGGGAGGGAGTAGGCGAGCAGTTCTTC. The whole variable domain, remainder taken from reference TRBV19 and TRBJ2-1, is DGGITQSPKYLFRKEGQNVTLSCEQNLNHDAMYWYRQDPGQGLRLIYYSQIVNDFQKGDIAEGYSVSREKKESFPLTVTSAQKNPTAFYLCATLGEGVGEQFFGPGTRLTVL.

V gene TRBV19 combines with J gene TRBJ2-1; TRBD2 matches at 10 bases. Germline V lookup: CDR1 LNHDA, CDR2 SQIVND (reference sequence). Trimming cost V 3 bases and J 3 bases; bases outside gene matches: 2. The CDR3 length is 15 residues. CDR3 amino acids: CASSIASGGYNEQFF. The CDR3 DNA is TGTGCCAGTAGTATCGCTAGCGGGGGCTACAATGAGCAGTTCTTC.

In this sample, this clone turned up a few times. Other DNA sequences in this sample translate to the same CDR3. The gene calls are TRBV6-6 and TRBJ1-5; D remains unclear. CDR3 length: 13 amino acids. V was shortened by 2 bases and J by 2 bases, with 4 bases between the two germline ends. The germline CDR1 and CDR2 sequences are MNHNY and SVGAGI (reference sequence). The CDR3 sequence is CASSYGGNQPQHF. Here the CDR3 DNA reads TGTGCCAGCAGTTACGGAGGCAATCAGCCCCAGCATTTT.

The chain uses TRBV3-1 (or the pseudogene TRBV3-2) and TRBJ2-5; D is perhaps TRBD2 (6 bases). This CDR3 region has 13 residues. The germline V and J ends were trimmed by 3 bases and 6 bases, with 11 bases remaining between them. Looked up from germline, CDR1 is LGHDT and CDR2 is YNNKEL (reference sequence). The CDR3 coding sequence is TGTGCCAGCAGCCAGGAGGGCGGAAAGACCCAGTACTTC. It yields the protein CASSQEGGKTQYF.

This chain links TRBV10-2 with TRBJ1-6; maybe TRBD1 (6 bases). Germline values: CDR1 WSHSY, CDR2 SAAADI. The ends were cut back, 6 bases at V and 0 bases at J, with 12 bases in the middle. The CDR3 is 16 residues long. The CDR3 is CASRDGQSSYNSPLHF. The DNA of the CDR3 is TGCGCCAGCAGGGACGGACAGAGCTCCTATAATTCACCCCTCCACTTT.

The genes are TRBV11-1 and TRBJ2-7, with TRBD2 identical over 8 bases. V shed 5 bases and J 2 bases; nucleotides not matched to a gene: 8. Germline lookup yields CDR1 SGHAT and CDR2 FQDESV (reference sequence). CDR3 size: 15 residues. CDR3 sequence: CASSETSGLTYEQYF. The CDR3 DNA follows: TGTGCCAGCAGCGAAACTAGCGGATTAACCTACGAGCAGTACTTC.

The V call is TRBV11-2, the J call TRBJ2-7, with D perhaps matching TRBD2 (5 bases). The CDR3 loop spans 14 amino acids. The V and J ends lost 5 bases and 2 bases respectively, with 13 bases between them. Germline V lookup: CDR1 SGHAT, CDR2 FQNNGV. The CDR3 spells CASSPQLDAYEQYF. The CDR3 coding sequence is TGTGCCAGCAGCCCCCAACTAGACGCCTACGAGCAGTACTTC.

This clone was counted a few times. This chain connects TRBV7-2 to TRBJ1-2; D gene ambiguous. Trimming pared 5 bases from V and 0 bases from J, leaving 13 bases between. Germline V lookup: CDR1 SGHTA, CDR2 FQGNSA. The CDR3 has 15 amino acids. CDR3 loop: CASSPREGTNYGYTF. For the CDR3, the DNA is TGTGCCAGCAGCCCCCGGGAGGGCACTAACTATGGCTACACCTTC.

The chain joins TRBV5-5 to TRBJ2-7, with 11 bases aligning to TRBD2. The germline CDR1 and CDR2 sequences are SGHKS and YYEKEE (reference sequence). V shed 6 bases, J shed 7 bases, and the junction held 12 bases outside the gene matches. The CDR3 has 15 amino acids. CDR3 nucleotide sequence: TGTGCCAGCACGGGCTCACTAGCGGGAGTGAGGGAGCAGTACTTC. Protein: CASTGSLAGVREQYF.

J is TRBJ2-1 and V is TRBV25-1; a possible D gene is TRBD1 (6 bases). Germline CDR1 is MGHDK and CDR2 is SYGVNS. Trimming pared 5 bases from V and 4 bases from J, leaving 9 bases between. The CDR3 loop spans 13 amino acids. The CDR3 coding sequence is TGTGCCAGCAGTAGGGGGACGTACAATGAGCAGTTCTTC. This translates into CASSRGTYNEQFF.

The chain joins TRBV28 to TRBJ2-7; D remains ambiguous. This CDR3 is built from 11 residues. From germline, CDR1 is MDHEN and CDR2 SYDVKM. Trimming left V 7 bases short and J 2 bases short, with 6 bases between. The CDR3, as DNA: TGTGCCAGCACTGGAGCCTACGAGCAGTACTTC. This translates into CASTGAYEQYF.

The chain carries TRBV6-5 and TRBJ1-4, with TRBD1 as a possible D gene (6 bases). V shed 4 bases and J shed 8 bases, with 11 bases lying between them. The germline CDR1 and CDR2 sequences are MNHEY and SVGAGI. The CDR3 runs 13 residues. CDR3 sequence (DNA): TGTGCCAGCAGTTTGGGGGGGGGCGAAAAACTGTTTTTT. This sequence encodes CASSLGGGEKLFF.

V usage is TRBV30 and J usage is TRBJ2-3; possible D gene TRBD2, 6 bases. V was trimmed by 2 bases and J by 6 bases, leaving 12 bases between them. Germline assignment: CDR1 GTSNPN and CDR2 SVGIG (reference sequence). The CDR3 is made up of 13 amino acids. The CDR3 bases are TGTGCCTGGAGTTCGGGGGTGGCGGATACGCAGTATTTT. Translating gives CAWSSGVADTQYF.

The chain is built from TRBV6-6 and TRBJ1-4, with 7 positions matching TRBD1. J was trimmed by 7 bases and V by 0 bases; bases with no gene match: 5. Germline V CDR1 and CDR2: MNHNY, SVGAGI (reference sequence). The CDR3 contains 15 residues. CDR3 in DNA: TGTGCCAGCAGTTACTCCGGGGCAGGGGGTGAAAAACTGTTTTTT. Translation: CASSYSGAGGEKLFF.

This chain links TRBV9 with TRBJ1-2; D possibly corresponds to TRBD1 (5 bases). There are 14 residues in the CDR3. Germline values: CDR1 SGDLS, CDR2 YYNGEE. The V end was cut by 3 bases, the J end by 7 bases, with 16 bases between. The CDR3 nucleotides are TGTGCCAGCAGCGGCAACGGGGGTCCGACTGGCTACACCTTC. It codes for CASSGNGGPTGYTF. Variable domain in full (rest from reference TRBV9 and TRBJ1-2): DSGVTQTPKHLITATGQRVTLRCSPRSGDLSVYWYQQSLDQGLQFLIQYYNGEERAKGNILERFSAQQFPDLHSELNLSSLELGDSALYFCASSGNGGPTGYTFGSGTRLTVV.

The chain employs TRBV5-1 and TRBJ1-5, with no clear D. Trimming removed 2 bases at V and 6 bases at J, with 6 bases between. The CDR3 consists of 12 residues. Per germline, CDR1 SGHRS and CDR2 YFSETQ. CDR3 coding DNA: TGCGCCAGCAGCTTTAGTGGTCAGCCCCAGCATTTT. It yields the protein CASSFSGQPQHF.